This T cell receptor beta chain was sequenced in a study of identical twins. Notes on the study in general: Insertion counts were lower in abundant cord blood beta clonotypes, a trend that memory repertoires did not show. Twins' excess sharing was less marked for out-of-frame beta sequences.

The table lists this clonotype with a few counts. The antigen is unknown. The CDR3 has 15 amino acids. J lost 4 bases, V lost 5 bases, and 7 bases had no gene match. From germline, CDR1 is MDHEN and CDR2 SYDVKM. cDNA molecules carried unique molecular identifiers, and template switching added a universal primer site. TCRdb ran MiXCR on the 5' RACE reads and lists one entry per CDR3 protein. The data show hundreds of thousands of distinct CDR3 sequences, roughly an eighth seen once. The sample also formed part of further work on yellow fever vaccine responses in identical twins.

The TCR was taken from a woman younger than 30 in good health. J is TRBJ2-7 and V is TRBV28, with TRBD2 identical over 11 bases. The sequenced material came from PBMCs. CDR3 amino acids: CASSTQGLADYEQYF. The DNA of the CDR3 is TGTGCCAGCAGTACTCAGGGACTAGCGGATTACGAGCAGTACTTC.